A selection of T cell receptor beta chains follows, all from one sample in a study of T cells after yellow fever vaccination. MiXCR, run by TCRdb on the 5' RACE reads, gives a single entry per CDR3 protein. The sample lists more than 65,000 distinct CDR3 sequences, more than 5.5% occurring once. This sample comprised CD8+ T cells sorted from PBMCs, obtained approximately 11 days after the first yellow fever vaccination. These receptors originate from a man between 18 and 29 years old who received the YFV17D yellow fever vaccine. The CDR3 runs from the conserved cysteine through the conserved F or W. The order of the fields is J gene, D gene, V gene, clone size, CDR3 DNA, CDR3 protein. The D gene is left open where the match is weak. Only some rows state a clone size, as once, few, many or a class for expanded clones.

j_gene: TRBJ1-2; d_gene: .; v_gene: TRBV12-3/TRBV12-4; abundance: .; CDR3nt: TGTGCCAGCAGTTCTGAAGGCCGTGGGAGCTACACCTTC; CDR3aa: CASSSEGRGSYTF
j_gene: TRBJ1-1; d_gene: .; v_gene: TRBV12-3/TRBV12-4; abundance: many; CDR3nt: TGTGCCAGCAGTTTCGAATCCGACACTGAAGCTTTCTTT; CDR3aa: CASSFESDTEAFF
j_gene: TRBJ2-7; d_gene: .; v_gene: TRBV2; abundance: .; CDR3nt: TGTGCCAGCAGTGAGTCCAGGGGATACGAGCAGTACTTC; CDR3aa: CASSESRGYEQYF
j_gene: TRBJ2-7; d_gene: .; v_gene: TRBV4-3; abundance: many; CDR3nt: TGCGCCAGCAGCCCAGTGGCGGGGAGCTCCTACGAGCAGTACTTC; CDR3aa: CASSPVAGSSYEQYF
j_gene: TRBJ2-1; d_gene: .; v_gene: TRBV5-1; abundance: many; CDR3nt: TGCGCCAGCAGCTTGCCCAGGGTGGTCCTATTGCCCTACAATGAGCAGTTCTTC; CDR3aa: CASSLPRVVLLPYNEQFF
j_gene: TRBJ1-4; d_gene: .; v_gene: TRBV12-3/TRBV12-4; abundance: .; CDR3nt: TGTGCCAGCAGTTTGGGCAGGAATTATGAAAAACTGTTTTTT; CDR3aa: CASSLGRNYEKLFF
j_gene: TRBJ2-7; d_gene: TRBD2; v_gene: TRBV20-1; abundance: many; CDR3nt: TGCAGTGCTAAACTAGCGGGGGCCGAAGAGCAGTACTTC; CDR3aa: CSAKLAGAEEQYF
j_gene: TRBJ1-2; d_gene: .; v_gene: TRBV5-1; abundance: few; CDR3nt: TGCGCCAGCAGCGAGGGGAGTGGAGCTAACTATGGCTACACCTTC; CDR3aa: CASSEGSGANYGYTF
j_gene: TRBJ1-5; d_gene: .; v_gene: TRBV4-3; abundance: few; CDR3nt: TGCGCCAGCAGCCAAGACGGGCAGCGGGGTCAGCCCCAGCATTTT; CDR3aa: CASSQDGQRGQPQHF
j_gene: TRBJ2-7; d_gene: .; v_gene: TRBV4-3; abundance: many; CDR3nt: TGCGCCAGCAGCCCCGGGACAATCTACGAGCAGTACTTC; CDR3aa: CASSPGTIYEQYF
j_gene: TRBJ1-6; d_gene: .; v_gene: TRBV20-1; abundance: many; CDR3nt: TGCAGTGCTAGGGCGAGAACTGGGAGCTCCTATAATTCACCCCTCCACTTT; CDR3aa: CSARARTGSSYNSPLHF
j_gene: TRBJ1-6; d_gene: .; v_gene: TRBV9; abundance: many; CDR3nt: TGTGCCAGCAGCGGGACAGCCTCCTATAATTCACCCCTCCACTTT; CDR3aa: CASSGTASYNSPLHF
j_gene: TRBJ1-5; d_gene: .; v_gene: TRBV10-3; abundance: few; CDR3nt: TGTGCCATCAAGGACACGGAATATCAGCCCCAGCATTTT; CDR3aa: CAIKDTEYQPQHF
j_gene: TRBJ2-1; d_gene: TRBD2; v_gene: TRBV6-5; abundance: .; CDR3nt: TGTGCCAGCAGTTACTCCTCTAGCGGGGCACAAAATGAGCAGTTCTTC; CDR3aa: CASSYSSSGAQNEQFF
j_gene: TRBJ2-4; d_gene: .; v_gene: TRBV4-1; abundance: .; CDR3nt: TGCGCCAGCCGGGAAAACAGCATAATAGCCAAAAACATTCAGTACTTC; CDR3aa: CASRENSIIAKNIQYF
j_gene: TRBJ2-1; d_gene: TRBD2; v_gene: TRBV5-4; abundance: few; CDR3nt: TGTGCCAGCAGCCCGACTAGCGGGGGAGGTAATGAGCAGTTCTTC; CDR3aa: CASSPTSGGGNEQFF
j_gene: TRBJ2-5; d_gene: .; v_gene: TRBV18; abundance: few; CDR3nt: TGTGCCAGCCACGCGACAGCCCAAGAGACCCAGTACTTC; CDR3aa: CASHATAQETQYF
j_gene: TRBJ2-3; d_gene: TRBD2; v_gene: TRBV4-1; abundance: many; CDR3nt: TGCGCCAGCAGCCAAGATCCGCGGACTAGAGATACGCAGTATTTT; CDR3aa: CASSQDPRTRDTQYF
j_gene: TRBJ2-1; d_gene: .; v_gene: TRBV19; abundance: many; CDR3nt: TGTGCCAGTAGTATAGAGCAGTACAATGAGCAGTTCTTC; CDR3aa: CASSIEQYNEQFF
j_gene: TRBJ1-1; d_gene: .; v_gene: TRBV5-1; abundance: many; CDR3nt: TGCGCCAGCAGCTTTTTTGGGGACGGCACTGAAGCTTTCTTT; CDR3aa: CASSFFGDGTEAFF
j_gene: TRBJ2-5; d_gene: .; v_gene: TRBV11-2; abundance: .; CDR3nt: TGTGCCAGCAGCTTATGGAAGGAGACCCAGTACTTC; CDR3aa: CASSLWKETQYF
j_gene: TRBJ2-3; d_gene: .; v_gene: TRBV12-3/TRBV12-4; abundance: many; CDR3nt: TGTGCCAGCAGTTTAGCCATCAGGGGAGATACGCAGTATTTT; CDR3aa: CASSLAIRGDTQYF
j_gene: TRBJ2-1; d_gene: .; v_gene: TRBV19; abundance: many; CDR3nt: TGTGCCAGTAGTATTTTCCAGGTCGGCTCCTACAATGAGCAGTTCTTC; CDR3aa: CASSIFQVGSYNEQFF
j_gene: TRBJ1-1; d_gene: TRBD1; v_gene: TRBV10-2; abundance: .; CDR3nt: TGCGCCAGCGGGGGACAGGGGAACACTGAAGCTTTCTTT; CDR3aa: CASGGQGNTEAFF
j_gene: TRBJ2-1; d_gene: TRBD2; v_gene: TRBV7-9; abundance: many; CDR3nt: TGTGCCAGCAGCCCTAGAGAGCGGGGGTCCTACAATGAGCAGTTCTTC; CDR3aa: CASSPRERGSYNEQFF
j_gene: TRBJ1-1; d_gene: TRBD1; v_gene: TRBV20-1; abundance: few; CDR3nt: TGCAGTGCTAGAGATCAGAGGGGGCCGGAAGCTTTCTTT; CDR3aa: CSARDQRGPEAFF
j_gene: TRBJ1-1; d_gene: .; v_gene: TRBV6-6; abundance: many; CDR3nt: TGTGCAGGCAGATGGGGCACTGAAGCTTTCTTT; CDR3aa: CAGRWGTEAFF
j_gene: TRBJ1-3; d_gene: .; v_gene: TRBV28; abundance: many; CDR3nt: TGTGCCGGTGCACCCGGGTGGGGGTCTGGAAACACCATATATTTT; CDR3aa: CAGAPGWGSGNTIYF
j_gene: TRBJ1-5; d_gene: TRBD1; v_gene: TRBV6-2/TRBV6-3; abundance: many; CDR3nt: TGTGCCAGCAGTTACTCGGGACAGGGGGCGATTGAGCCCCAGCATTTT; CDR3aa: CASSYSGQGAIEPQHF
j_gene: TRBJ2-7; d_gene: .; v_gene: TRBV5-6; abundance: .; CDR3nt: TGTGCCAGCAGCAATCCGGGCAGCTCCTACGAGCAGTACTTC; CDR3aa: CASSNPGSSYEQYF
j_gene: TRBJ1-2; d_gene: TRBD1; v_gene: TRBV18; abundance: many; CDR3nt: TGTGCCAGCTCACCGTTTCGGACAGGACACAACTATGGCTACACCTTC; CDR3aa: CASSPFRTGHNYGYTF
j_gene: TRBJ1-2; d_gene: TRBD1; v_gene: TRBV4-1; abundance: many; CDR3nt: TGCGCCAGCAGCCAGACAGGGTTCTATGGCTACACCTTC; CDR3aa: CASSQTGFYGYTF
j_gene: TRBJ2-3; d_gene: .; v_gene: TRBV6-1; abundance: many; CDR3nt: TGTGCCAGCAGTGAAAGTACAGATACGCAGTATTTT; CDR3aa: CASSESTDTQYF
j_gene: TRBJ2-3; d_gene: .; v_gene: TRBV20-1; abundance: many; CDR3nt: TGCAGTGCTAGAGGTCTAGCAACAGATACGCAGTATTTT; CDR3aa: CSARGLATDTQYF
j_gene: TRBJ1-1; d_gene: TRBD1; v_gene: TRBV12-3/TRBV12-4; abundance: many; CDR3nt: TGTGCCAGCAGGGCGACAGGGTATCTCTCTGAAGCTTTCTTT; CDR3aa: CASRATGYLSEAFF
j_gene: TRBJ2-4; d_gene: TRBD2; v_gene: TRBV27; abundance: many; CDR3nt: TGTGCCAGCAGTTTAGCGGGGGGGCCGGTGGGAAACATTCAGTACTTC; CDR3aa: CASSLAGGPVGNIQYF
j_gene: TRBJ1-4; d_gene: .; v_gene: TRBV12-3/TRBV12-4; abundance: many; CDR3nt: TGTGCCAGCAGTTTGGAGGGAGCCAATAAACTGTTTTTT; CDR3aa: CASSLEGANKLFF
j_gene: TRBJ2-3; d_gene: TRBD2; v_gene: TRBV3-1; abundance: .; CDR3nt: TGTGCCTGCTGCGGGTTTGGTGGGGAGGGATCACCCACAGATACGCAGTATTTT; CDR3aa: CACCGFGGEGSPTDTQYF
j_gene: TRBJ2-5; d_gene: TRBD2; v_gene: TRBV28; abundance: .; CDR3nt: TGTGCCAGCAGTTTAGGAGCCGGGACTAGGGAGGAGACCCAGTACTTC; CDR3aa: CASSLGAGTREETQYF
j_gene: TRBJ1-2; d_gene: .; v_gene: TRBV20-1; abundance: few; CDR3nt: TGCAGTGCTAGTTCTCACACGAACTATGGCTACACCTTC; CDR3aa: CSASSHTNYGYTF
j_gene: TRBJ2-1; d_gene: TRBD1; v_gene: TRBV5-8; abundance: .; CDR3nt: TGTGCCATGGGACCCGGACAGGGCTTCTACAATGAGCAGTTCTTC; CDR3aa: CAMGPGQGFYNEQFF
j_gene: TRBJ2-3; d_gene: .; v_gene: TRBV7-9; abundance: many; CDR3nt: TGTGCCAGCAGCCCGGCCCCTCTAACCGCAGATACGCAGTATTTT; CDR3aa: CASSPAPLTADTQYF
j_gene: TRBJ2-7; d_gene: TRBD1; v_gene: TRBV18; abundance: .; CDR3nt: TGTGCCAGCTCAACCGTCGACAGGGGCTACGAGCAGTACTTC; CDR3aa: CASSTVDRGYEQYF
j_gene: TRBJ2-3; d_gene: .; v_gene: TRBV9; abundance: .; CDR3nt: TGTGCCAGCAGCGGCGGCCTGGGAGCAGATACGCAGTATTTT; CDR3aa: CASSGGLGADTQYF
j_gene: TRBJ2-7; d_gene: TRBD1; v_gene: TRBV6-1; abundance: many; CDR3nt: TGTGCCAGCAGTGAAGCCGCAAACCAGGGGGCCTACGAGCAGTACTTC; CDR3aa: CASSEAANQGAYEQYF
j_gene: TRBJ1-1; d_gene: .; v_gene: TRBV29-1; abundance: many; CDR3nt: TGCAGCGTTGTCGAGTTGAGCACTGAAGCTTTCTTT; CDR3aa: CSVVELSTEAFF
j_gene: TRBJ1-4; d_gene: TRBD1; v_gene: TRBV9; abundance: many; CDR3nt: TGTGCCAGCAGCACAGGGGGTAATAATGAAAAACTGTTTTTT; CDR3aa: CASSTGGNNEKLFF
j_gene: TRBJ2-1; d_gene: .; v_gene: TRBV6-1; abundance: .; CDR3nt: TGTGCCAGCAGTGAACCTAGCGCTTTCAATGAGCAGTTCTTC; CDR3aa: CASSEPSAFNEQFF
j_gene: TRBJ2-1; d_gene: TRBD2; v_gene: TRBV6-2/TRBV6-3; abundance: .; CDR3nt: TGTGCCAGCAGTTCCTCTAGCGGGTACAATGAGCAGTTCTTC; CDR3aa: CASSSSSGYNEQFF
j_gene: TRBJ2-3; d_gene: .; v_gene: TRBV29-1; abundance: many; CDR3nt: TGCAGCGTCAGCGTCAGGGCTACAGATACGCAGTATTTT; CDR3aa: CSVSVRATDTQYF
j_gene: TRBJ1-1; d_gene: TRBD1; v_gene: TRBV5-6; abundance: many; CDR3nt: TGTGCCAGCAGCAAAGCCGGGACAGGGAACACTGAAGCTTTCTTT; CDR3aa: CASSKAGTGNTEAFF
j_gene: TRBJ2-2; d_gene: .; v_gene: TRBV19; abundance: many; CDR3nt: TGTGCCAGTAGTATGGCCGGGGAGCTGTTTTTT; CDR3aa: CASSMAGELFF
j_gene: TRBJ2-3; d_gene: TRBD2; v_gene: TRBV11-2; abundance: few; CDR3nt: TGTGCCAGCAGCCGAGGGGCGGGGGGTGGAGATACGCAGTATTTT; CDR3aa: CASSRGAGGGDTQYF